Following are 23 T cell receptor beta chains from one sample sequenced in a study of regulatory T cells in long-lasting Graves disease. Arm-PCR of CDR3 regions and iRepertoire HTBI primers were the basis on which TCR beta libraries were built. TCRdb processed the multiplex PCR reads anew with MiXCR; each CDR3 protein has one entry. The sample has roughly 430,000 distinct CDR3 sequences, roughly 21% seen once. Time point indicated: persistent/refractory GD, antithyroid drugs over 5 years with positive TRAb. PBMC RNA served as the TCR library source. Specimen: peripheral blood mononuclear cells (PBMCs), collected when the disease was refractory, from a patient treated with antithyroid drugs. The receptor source for this set is a female donor with Graves disease.

Concerning this clonotype itself: The conserved phenylalanine or tryptophan normally closing the CDR3 is absent here, so this likely arose from a read error. The chain recombines TRBV12-3 or TRBV12-4 with TRBJ2-1; D remains ambiguous. Trimming took off 4 bases at V and 6 bases at J, with 13 bases between the two ends. The CDR3 consists of 14 residues. This CDR3 is CASSSGLGINEQFL. Here the CDR3 DNA reads TGTGCCAGCAGTTCCGGGCTGGGCATCAATGAGCAGTTCCTC.

A remark on this clonotype: This may be a read error, as it is one base from a much larger clone. The chain carries TRBV20-1 and TRBJ2-7, with 11 nucleotides matching TRBD1. The J segment lost 2 bases and the V segment lost 3 bases, leaving 9 bases of the junction unmatched. This CDR3 is 16 amino acids long. CDR1 DFQATT and CDR2 SNEGSKA come from the germline V gene (reference sequence). For the CDR3, the DNA is TGCAGTGCTAGGTCGGACAGGGGGCGGGGGACCTACGAGCAGTACTTC. The encoded protein is CSARSDRGRGTYEQYF.

The chain uses TRBV9 and TRBJ2-5, with 11 positions matching TRBD1. The CDR3 is 15 amino acids. The germline V gene encodes CDR1 SGDLS and CDR2 YYNGEE. V lost 3 bases to trimming and J lost 5 bases; unmatched junction nucleotides: 6. The CDR3 is CASSAEGQGAETQYF. The CDR3 bases are TGTGCCAGCAGCGCCGAAGGACAGGGGGCTGAGACCCAGTACTTC. The full variable domain, completed using reference TRBV9 and TRBJ2-5, is DSGVTQTPKHLITATGQRVTLRCSPRSGDLSVYWYQQSLDQGLQFLIQYYNGEERAKGNILERFSAQQFPDLHSELNLSSLELGDSALYFCASSAEGQGAETQYFGPGTRLLVL.

This chain joins TRBV4-1 and TRBJ1-2, with D tentatively TRBD1 (6 bases). Germline-derived CDR1 and CDR2 are MGHRA and YSYEKL. Trimming pared 1 base from V and 4 bases from J, leaving 10 bases between. This CDR3 has 14 residues. CDR3 sequence (DNA): TGCGCCAGCAGCCAAGGTCCAGGGGCCTATGGCTACACCTTC. Encoded protein: CASSQGPGAYGYTF.

This chain links TRBV10-2 with TRBJ1-6; D is unresolved. The germline V gene has CDR1 WSHSY and CDR2 SAAADI. V lost 11 bases to trimming and J lost 7 bases, with 15 bases between them. The length of the CDR3 is 13 residues. DNA of the CDR3: TGCGCCTGTCAAGGCATTCCCAATTCACCCCTCCACTTT. This sequence encodes CACQGIPNSPLHF.

This clonotype was observed many times. The chain is built from TRBV6-1 and TRBJ1-6; D call uncertain. This CDR3 is built from 15 residues. Trimming stripped 6 bases from V and 10 bases from J, with 19 bases between. Germline-derived CDR1 and CDR2 are MNHNS and SASEGT. The CDR3 region is CASSRDPALDSPLHF. The CDR3 coding sequence is TGTGCCAGCAGCCGTGACCCGGCGTTAGACTCACCCCTCCACTTT.

This chain links TRBV19 with TRBJ1-3; weak D call: TRBD1 (5 bases). The V gene's germline CDR1 is LNHDA and CDR2 SQIVND (reference sequence). The CDR3 sequence is 15 residues long. The V end lost 3 bases, the J end lost 0 bases, and 9 bases lay between the germline ends. The CDR3 region has the DNA TGTGCCAGTAGTATTCGACAGCACTCTGGAAACACCATATATTTT. Its translation: CASSIRQHSGNTIYF.

At least ten counts were recorded for this clonotype. CDR3 region: CARSTGVEQFF. The CDR3 DNA follows: TGTGCCAGATCCACAGGGGTTGAGCAGTTCTTC. This chain joins TRBV2 and TRBJ2-1; 7 bases agree with TRBD1. The J segment lost 9 bases and the V segment lost 9 bases, leaving 5 bases of the junction unmatched. CDR1 is SNHLY, CDR2 FYNNEI, per germline. CDR3 size: 11 residues.

The CDR3 sequence: CASSVGPRSGRGHHEQFF. DNA of the CDR3: TGTGCCAGCAGCGTCGGACCCCGTAGCGGGAGGGGACACCATGAGCAGTTCTTC. The chain couples TRBV9 to TRBJ2-1, with 11 nucleotides matching TRBD2. This CDR3 comprises 18 residues. V gave up 2 bases and J gave up 8 bases; unmatched junction bases: 15. Germline-derived CDR1 and CDR2 are SGDLS and YYNGEE.

In its sample, this clonotype was seen a few times. The rearrangement joins TRBV13 to TRBJ1-1; 11 nucleotides agree with TRBD1. This CDR3 is built from 14 residues. After removal of 5 bases from V and 5 bases from J, the junction contained 4 bases not matched to a gene. Germline V gene data show CDR1 as PRHDT and CDR2 as FYEKMQ (reference sequence). CDR3 coding DNA: TGTGCCAGCAGCCGGACAGGGGGCGGGACTGAAGCTTTCTTT. Translating it yields CASSRTGGGTEAFF.

This clonotype has just a few counts. This rearrangement joins TRBV6-1 to TRBJ2-7; 8 nucleotides align to TRBD1. V was pared by 9 bases and J by 3 bases, with 4 bases of the junction left unmatched. This CDR3 has 12 residues. Germline V gene sequence: CDR1 MNHNS, CDR2 SASEGT. The CDR3 reads CARTGANYEQYF. The CDR3 DNA reads as TGTGCCAGGACAGGGGCTAACTACGAGCAGTACTTC.

The rearrangement uses TRBV4-1 and TRBJ1-5; D remains ambiguous. Deletions cut 1 base from V and 2 bases from J, with 12 bases between. Germline V CDR1 and CDR2: MGHRA, YSYEKL. The CDR3 spans 16 residues. The CDR3 DNA reads as TGCGCCAGCAGCCAAGGGACCCACGATGGCAATCAGCCCCAGCATTTT. The encoded protein is CASSQGTHDGNQPQHF.

This clonotype was recorded a few times. This chain connects TRBV5-1 to TRBJ2-7; TRBD2 agrees at 7 bases. The V segment lost 4 bases and the J segment 5 bases; nucleotides outside the gene matches: 9. The germline V gene has CDR1 SGHRS and CDR2 YFSETQ. The CDR3 runs to 14 residues. CDR3 residues: CASSPGGVANEQYF. The CDR3 bases are TGCGCCAGCAGCCCTGGGGGGGTAGCCAACGAGCAGTACTTC.

This chain connects TRBV18 to TRBJ1-5, with unresolved D. Germline V gene data show CDR1 as KGHSH and CDR2 as LQKENI. The CDR3 length is 15 residues. Trimming removed 3 bases at V and 1 base at J, with 10 bases between. CDR3 in DNA: TGTGCCAGCTCACCTTACGATATCAGCAATCAGCCCCAGCATTTT. It is translated as CASSPYDISNQPQHF. The full variable domain, its missing parts supplied by reference TRBV18 and TRBJ1-5, is NAGVMQNPRHLVRRRGQEARLRCSPMKGHSHVYWYRQLPEEGLKFMVYLQKENIIDESGMPKERFSAEFPKEGPSILRIQQVVRGDSAAYFCASSPYDISNQPQHFGDGTRLSIL.

The rearrangement uses TRBV5-1 and TRBJ2-7, with a possible D match to TRBD1 (6 bases). The length of the CDR3 is 17 residues. V was pared by 2 bases and J by 2 bases, with 20 bases between. Germline V CDR1 and CDR2: SGHRS, YFSETQ. CDR3 sequence reads: CASSFRDNLDLAYEQYF. The CDR3 DNA follows: TGCGCCAGCAGCTTCCGGGACAATCTCGATTTAGCCTACGAGCAGTACTTC.

This clonotype has just a few counts. The rearrangement joins TRBV20-1 to TRBJ2-7, with 14 bases lining up with TRBD2. The CDR3 is 18 amino acids. The V gene end was trimmed by 6 bases and the J gene end by 2 bases; junction bases not matched to a gene: 15. Germline V lookup: CDR1 DFQATT, CDR2 SNEGSKA (reference sequence). Here the CDR3 reads CSAGIPGTSGRIPYEQYF. Here the CDR3 DNA reads TGCAGTGCGGGGATACCTGGGACTAGCGGGAGAATTCCCTACGAGCAGTACTTC.

This clonotype appeared many times. V is TRBV3-1 and J is TRBJ1-4, with D perhaps TRBD1 (5 bases). The CDR3 sequence is 12 residues long. V was shortened by 4 bases and J by 15 bases, with 15 bases between the two germline ends. Germline V gene data show CDR1 as LGHDT and CDR2 as YNNKEL (reference sequence). CDR3 in DNA: TGTGCCAGCAGCCCTCGCGCGGGGACGGTGTTTTTT. Protein sequence: CASSPRAGTVFF.

The V call is TRBV5-5, the J call TRBJ2-5; perhaps TRBD2 as D (7 bases). Looked up from germline, CDR1 is SGHKS and CDR2 is YYEKEE (reference sequence). The CDR3 runs to 14 residues. Trimming pared 6 bases from V and 1 base from J, leaving 13 bases between. The CDR3 DNA sequence: TGTGCCAGCACCGGGGGGCGGATCCAAGAGACCCAGTACTTC. Protein: CASTGGRIQETQYF.

The chain has TRBV12-3 or TRBV12-4 and TRBJ1-6; D not resolved. Trimming took off 7 bases at V and 7 bases at J, with 5 bases between the two ends. The CDR3 is made up of 11 amino acids. CDR3 DNA: TGTGCCAGCAAAGGGAATTCACCCCTCCACTTT. The encoded protein is CASKGNSPLHF.

Concerning this clonotype: Mismatch with germline at one junction end may stem from a read error. The chain uses TRBV20-1 and TRBJ2-2; D possibly corresponds to TRBD2 (5 bases). Per germline, CDR1 DFQATT and CDR2 SNEGSKA (reference sequence). There are 13 residues in the CDR3. The CDR3 region has the DNA TGCAGTGCGCTACACGCGAACACCGGGGAGCTGTCTTTT. This codes for CSALHANTGELSF.

This clonotype was seen many times. The rearrangement links TRBV6-5 to TRBJ2-2; D ambiguous. Trimming cost V 4 bases and J 2 bases, with 8 bases left between them. Germline V gives CDR1 MNHEY, CDR2 SVGAGI. This CDR3 is built from 14 residues. In DNA, the CDR3 is TGTGCCAGCAGTTTGAAGTTTAACACCGGGGAGCTGTTTTTT. Translated: CASSLKFNTGELFF.

Points on this clonotype: The conserved phenylalanine or tryptophan normally closing the CDR3 is absent here, so this likely arose from a read error. The chain recombines TRBV15 with TRBJ2-7, with 9 nucleotides matching TRBD2. CDR3 length: 16 amino acids. Germline V gene sequence: CDR1 LNHNV, CDR2 YYDKDF (reference sequence). J was trimmed by 3 bases and V by 0 bases; bases with no gene match: 6. As DNA, the CDR3 is TGTGCCACCAGCAGAGATGTGAGTAGCGGGAGCTACGAGCAGTACTCC. Translating it yields CATSRDVSSGSYEQYS.

Concerning this clonotype itself: A much larger clone lies a single base off, so this may be a read error. The chain couples TRBV6-6 to TRBJ2-5; weak D call: TRBD2 (6 bases). The CDR3 extends over 16 amino acids. Germline CDR1 reads MNHNY; CDR2 reads SVGAGI (reference sequence). With 0 bases removed from V and 9 bases from J, the gap between germline ends came to 20 bases. This CDR3 is CASSYSALTSWEAQYF. The CDR3 bases are TGTGCCAGCAGTTACTCGGCACTTACCTCATGGGAGGCCCAGTACTTC.